The 12 T cell receptor beta chains below were found in one sample sequenced in a study of HIV-infected children after antiretroviral therapy interruption. Treatment defined: PENTA 11 planned treatment interruption arm or continuous ART arm. A 3' RACE protocol on RNA, with unique molecular identifiers, produced the TCR library. MiXCR, run by TCRdb on the 3' RACE reads, gives a single entry per CDR3 protein. The data show some 51,000 distinct CDR3 sequences, approximately 4% seen once. This material consisted of CD45RA+ CD4+ T cells from PBMCs, pooled from several time points, taken from a donor given antiretroviral therapy, either interrupted or continuous. Subset noted: naive CD4+ CD45RA+ CD45RO- T cells. The source of these receptors is a pool of human donors with HIV.

This chain connects TRBV2 to TRBJ2-2; D is ambiguous. The CDR3 is made up of 12 amino acids. The V and J ends lost 7 bases and 8 bases respectively, with 11 bases between them. Per the germline V gene, CDR1 is SNHLY and CDR2 is FYNNEI. CDR3 in amino acids: CASNPPGGELFF. The CDR3 DNA follows: TGTGCCAGCAACCCCCCTGGTGGGGAGCTGTTTTTT.

This clonotype was seen at least ten times. The rearrangement joins TRBV7-2 to TRBJ2-2; possibly TRBD2 for D (5 bases). Germline assignment: CDR1 SGHTA and CDR2 FQGNSA. The V and J ends lost 3 bases and 4 bases respectively, with 9 bases between them. The CDR3 is 14 residues long. CDR3 in DNA: TGTGCCAGCAGCTTTGCTACTAGCACCGGGGAGCTGTTTTTT. Its protein is CASSFATSTGELFF.

This clonotype was counted a few times. The chain employs TRBV4-2 and TRBJ2-1; D call uncertain. CDR1 and CDR2 from the germline V gene are LGHNA and YNFKEQ. The CDR3 totals 12 residues. V was shortened by 7 bases and J by 6 bases, with 10 bases between the two germline ends. CDR3 amino acids: CASKNPGNEQFF. The CDR3 DNA reads TGTGCCAGCAAGAATCCCGGCAATGAGCAGTTCTTC.

This clonotype was counted many times. CDR3 coding DNA: TGCAGCGGCCGAGGACAGGGGTCGTATGGTGGCTACACCTTC. It codes for CSGRGQGSYGGYTF. J is TRBJ1-2 and V is TRBV29-1; 9 positions match TRBD1. Germline V gives CDR1 SQVTM, CDR2 ANQGSEA. The junction had 13 bases not matched to a gene; V was cut back by 7 bases and J by 7 bases. CDR3 size: 14 residues.

This clonotype appeared many times. The genes are TRBV23-1 and TRBJ1-1; no clear D. TRBV23-1 is noted as an ORF with a role that remains uncertain. The CDR3 sequence is 16 residues long. The V end was cut by 4 bases, the J end by 0 bases, with 15 bases between. CDR3 DNA: TGCGCCAGCAGTCCGTGGGTAGTGATAATGAACACTGAAGCTTTCTTT. This codes for CASSPWVVIMNTEAFF.

This clonotype was seen repeatedly, ten times or more. This chain joins TRBV12-3 or TRBV12-4 and TRBJ1-4, with D unresolved. V was cut by 2 bases and J by 0 bases, with 10 bases left in between. The CDR3 is 16 amino acids. Written as DNA, the CDR3 is TGTGCCAGCAGTTTACGGGCGCCCTCAACTAATGAAAAACTGTTTTTT. Translation: CASSLRAPSTNEKLFF.

At least ten counts were recorded for this clonotype. The V call is TRBV3-1, the J call TRBJ1-2, with D hard to call. The CDR3 is 14 residues long. V lost 1 base to trimming and J lost 4 bases, with 10 bases between them. Germline assignment: CDR1 LGHDT and CDR2 YNNKEL (reference sequence). The CDR3 DNA sequence: TGTGCCAGCAGCCAAGTAGTCCTCCTCTATGGCTACACCTTC. Translating it yields CASSQVVLLYGYTF.

This clonotype was picked up many times. Here the CDR3 DNA reads TGCAGCGTTGTGGAGGGGGAGAAGAGGGGAAAACTGTTTTTT. Protein product: CSVVEGEKRGKLFF. This chain uses TRBV29-1 with TRBJ1-4; weak D call: TRBD1 (6 bases). Germline CDR1 SQVTM, CDR2 ANQGSEA. Trimming took off 4 bases at V and 10 bases at J, with 19 bases between the two ends. This CDR3 has 14 amino acids.

This clonotype showed up many times. CDR3 coding DNA: TGTGCCAGCAGCTCGGAGGGTACCCTCCACTTT. Encoded protein: CASSSEGTLHF. The chain uses TRBV2 and TRBJ1-6, with D unclear. CDR3 length equals 11 residues. V shed 6 bases and J shed 14 bases, with 11 bases lying between them. The germline V gene has CDR1 SNHLY and CDR2 FYNNEI.

In its sample, this clonotype was seen many times. This rearrangement joins TRBV6-6 to TRBJ2-7; tentative D call: TRBD1 (7 bases). The CDR3 is made up of 13 amino acids. V shed 7 bases and J shed 2 bases, with 12 bases lying between them. Germline V lookup: CDR1 MNHNY, CDR2 SVGAGI (reference sequence). This CDR3 reads CASKEGQTYEQYF. CDR3 DNA sequence: TGTGCCAGCAAGGAGGGACAGACCTACGAGCAGTACTTC.

This clonotype was picked up a small number of times. J is TRBJ2-5 and V is TRBV19, with D perhaps being TRBD1 or TRBD2 (6 bases each). V lost 11 bases and J lost 5, with 24 bases in between. The CDR3 loop spans 15 amino acids. Germline loops: CDR1 LNHDA, CDR2 SQIVND (reference sequence). The CDR3 coding sequence is TGTGCCGTCTCCCCTCCGGGGGCCCTAAGGGAGACCCAGTACTTC. This gives the protein CAVSPPGALRETQYF.

The table lists this clonotype with many counts. The genes are TRBV20-1 and TRBJ2-4, with 15 bases matching TRBD2. Per the germline V gene, CDR1 is DFQATT and CDR2 is SNEGSKA (reference sequence). The CDR3 has 19 amino acids. The V segment lost 6 bases and the J segment 4 bases; nucleotides outside the gene matches: 16. CDR3 in DNA: TGCAGTGCGACTCCGGGACTAGCGGGGGGCGGGGGTCTAAAAAACATTCAGTACTTC. It encodes CSATPGLAGGGGLKNIQYF.